The next 30 T cell receptor beta chains were all read from a single sample in a study of cytomegalovirus exposure and HLA in healthy donors. Both 60 Vbeta primers and 13 Jbeta primers went into the PCR. The method was immunoSEQ multiplex PCR; TCRdb's version includes in-frame clones alone and lacks a portion of them. There are about 80,000 clones in the sample; 62% occur only once, and roughly 4% lies in the top ten. The specimen sequenced was PBMCs. All receptors come from a male donor in good health and CMV-seropositive.

The chain has TRBV5-6 and TRBJ2-3; D is undetermined. This CDR3 is built from 13 residues. Per the germline V gene, CDR1 is SGHDT and CDR2 is YYEEEE. With 4 bases removed from V and 6 bases from J, the gap between germline ends came to 12 bases. Written as DNA, the CDR3 is TGTGCCAGCAGCCCGCAAACTACGGATACGCAGTATTTT. Protein sequence: CASSPQTTDTQYF.

The rearrangement uses TRBV9 and TRBJ2-5, with D perhaps matching TRBD2 (5 bases). The germline V gene has CDR1 SGDLS and CDR2 YYNGEE. V was cut by 3 bases and J by 5 bases, with 11 bases left in between. The CDR3 sequence is 13 residues long. CDR3 sequence: CASSAPSGETQYF. CDR3 DNA: TGTGCCAGCAGCGCTCCTTCGGGGGAGACCCAGTACTTC.

This clone has more than one count but fewer than ten. V usage is TRBV27 and J usage is TRBJ1-1; 7 nucleotides line up with TRBD1. Germline loops: CDR1 MNHEY, CDR2 SMNVEV (reference sequence). CDR3 size: 15 residues. The ends lost 5 bases at V and 4 bases at J; junction bases unmatched: 10. The CDR3 reads CASSRQQGQGTEAFF. The CDR3 bases are TGTGCCAGCAGTCGCCAACAGGGGCAGGGCACTGAAGCTTTCTTT.

The chain uses TRBV7-2 and TRBJ1-1; tentatively, D is TRBD1 (5 bases). This CDR3 is built from 13 residues. Trimming took 3 bases from V and 6 from J, leaving 11 bases between them. The germline V gene has CDR1 SGHTA and CDR2 FQGNSA. CDR3 in DNA: TGTGCCAGCAGCTTGGAGGGGCTCGCTGAAGCTTTCTTT. This encodes CASSLEGLAEAFF.

The chain recombines TRBV7-6 with TRBJ2-7; perhaps TRBD1 as D (5 bases). This CDR3 is built from 16 residues. Germline CDR1 reads SGHVS; CDR2 reads FNYEAQ. Trimming removed 1 base from V and 0 bases from J, with 13 bases in between. The CDR3 loop reads CASSLVGRESSYEQYF. The CDR3 DNA reads as TGTGCCAGCAGCTTAGTGGGCAGGGAATCCTCCTACGAGCAGTACTTC.

DNA of the CDR3: TGTGCCAGCAGTTTCGAGGGGGCGGGGGGGAATTCACCCCTCCACTTT. It encodes CASSFEGAGGNSPLHF. The genes are TRBV27 and TRBJ1-6; 7 nucleotides match TRBD1. This CDR3 has 16 residues. V trimming: 3 bases; J trimming: 7 bases; junction bases outside the gene matches: 9. CDR1 is MNHEY and CDR2 is SMNVEV in the germline V gene (reference sequence).

In this sample, this clone turned up a few times. The rearrangement links TRBV4-1 to TRBJ1-1; D is unclear. This CDR3 has 16 residues. Trimming removed 1 base from V and 2 bases from J, with 14 bases in between. The germline CDR1 and CDR2 sequences are MGHRA and YSYEKL. The CDR3 nucleotides are TGCGCCAGCAGCCAAGTCGAGAATTCCTTCAACACTGAAGCTTTCTTT. Translating gives CASSQVENSFNTEAFF.

This clone was counted a few times. The chain employs TRBV5-8 and TRBJ1-1, with 8 bases that match TRBD1. Germline CDR1 SGHTS, CDR2 YDEGEE. V shed 4 bases, J shed 0 bases, and the junction held 8 bases outside the gene matches. This CDR3 is built from 16 residues. Written as DNA, the CDR3 is TGTGCCAGCAGCCCGGGGACAGGACCGATGAACACTGAAGCTTTCTTT. It is translated as CASSPGTGPMNTEAFF.

This clone has only a few counts. The rearrangement uses TRBV5-4 and TRBJ2-6; D is perhaps TRBD2 (6 bases). The CDR3 extends over 17 amino acids. V was shortened by 2 bases and J by 0 bases, with 12 bases between the two germline ends. From germline, CDR1 is SGHNT and CDR2 YYREEE (reference sequence). The CDR3 region has the DNA TGTGCCAGCAGCTTAGGGACTCTGACCTCTGGGGCCAACGTCCTGACTTTC. Translation: CASSLGTLTSGANVLTF. Looking up the rest from reference TRBV5-4 and TRBJ2-6 gives the full variable domain: ETGVTQSPTHLIKTRGQQVTLRCSSQSGHNTVSWYQQALGQGPQFIFQYYREEENGRGNFPPRFSGLQFPNYSSELNVNALELDDSALYLCASSLGTLTSGANVLTFGAGSRLTVL.

The V gene is TRBV7-3, the J gene TRBJ2-3, with TRBD2 matching over 10 bases. Looked up from germline, CDR1 is SGHTA and CDR2 is FQGTGA. V shed 5 bases and J 7 bases; nucleotides not matched to a gene: 9. This CDR3 comprises 15 residues. Written as DNA, the CDR3 is TGTGCCAGCAGCCCATCAGCGGGAGGGGGGAATACGCAGTATTTT. Residues: CASSPSAGGGNTQYF.

The rearrangement uses TRBV5-1 and TRBJ2-7; maybe TRBD2 (5 bases). Trimming pared 4 bases from V and 0 bases from J, leaving 5 bases between. The length of the CDR3 is 12 residues. Germline V CDR1 and CDR2: SGHRS, YFSETQ. This CDR3 is CASSAGSYEQYF. The CDR3 DNA follows: TGCGCCAGCAGCGCGGGCTCCTACGAGCAGTACTTC.

The CDR3 coding sequence is TGTGCCAGCAGCCCGGGACTAGCGGGAGAAGGGACCCAGTACTTC. Residues: CASSPGLAGEGTQYF. The rearrangement uses TRBV11-3 and TRBJ2-5, with 14 bases identical to TRBD2. V lost 5 bases, J lost 7 bases, and 6 bases stayed unmatched. CDR1 SGHNT and CDR2 YENEEA come from the germline V gene. This CDR3 has 15 amino acids.

The chain couples TRBV27 to TRBJ1-5; D remains unclear. Germline CDR1 and CDR2: MNHEY and SMNVEV (reference sequence). This CDR3 has 14 amino acids. The V end was cut by 6 bases, the J end by 0 bases, with 9 bases between. The CDR3 DNA reads TGTGCCAGCAGCGACATATATAGCAATCAGCCCCAGCATTTT. Its protein is CASSDIYSNQPQHF.

CDR3 bases: TGTGCCAGTAGACGGACAGGGGACCAGCCCCAGCATTTT. Its protein product is CASRRTGDQPQHF. The chain couples TRBV19 to TRBJ1-5; the match to TRBD1 covers 9 bases. Germline loops: CDR1 LNHDA, CDR2 SQIVND (reference sequence). V lost 6 bases and J lost 7; bases outside the gene matches: 4. CDR3 length: 13 residues.

V usage is TRBV27 and J usage is TRBJ2-7; tentatively, D is TRBD2 (5 bases). The germline gives CDR1 MNHEY, CDR2 SMNVEV (reference sequence). V was pared by 5 bases and J by 3 bases, with 11 bases between. The length of the CDR3 is 13 residues. The CDR3, as DNA: TGTGCCAGCAGTGGTATCGGGGACTACGAGCAGTACTTC. Its translation is CASSGIGDYEQYF.

V and J are TRBV5-6 and TRBJ1-2; no firm D call. The germline CDR1 and CDR2 sequences are SGHDT and YYEEEE. This CDR3 region has 15 residues. The V gene lost 5 bases and the J gene lost 6 bases, with 20 bases spanning the gap. The CDR3 loop reads CASSLNPLGGNGYTF. CDR3 in DNA: TGTGCCAGCAGTTTGAACCCTTTGGGAGGGAATGGCTACACCTTC.

The CDR3 region has the DNA TGTGCCAGCACCGCGGGGCCCCAAGAGACCCAGTACTTC. It encodes CASTAGPQETQYF. The gene calls are TRBV13 and TRBJ2-5; perhaps TRBD2 as D (6 bases). The V gene's germline CDR1 is PRHDT and CDR2 FYEKMQ (reference sequence). Between the trimmed V and J ends, which lost 7 bases and 1 base, there was a span of 10 bases. The CDR3 contains 13 residues.

The rearrangement links TRBV7-9 to TRBJ1-4; TRBD1 aligns across 7 bases. The CDR3 is 16 residues long. The germline V gene encodes CDR1 SEHNR and CDR2 FQNEAQ (reference sequence). With V trimmed by 1 base and J by 7 bases, 9 bases remained unmatched. The CDR3 reads CASSLGGGGGFEKLFF. For the CDR3, the DNA is TGTGCCAGCAGCTTAGGAGGAGGGGGCGGTTTTGAAAAACTGTTTTTT.

This chain joins TRBV6-6 and TRBJ1-2; D call uncertain. Trimming removed 0 bases at V and 3 bases at J, with 11 bases between. The CDR3 covers 15 residues. Germline CDR1 reads MNHNY; CDR2 reads SVGAGI (reference sequence). CDR3 residues: CASSYSKSGDYGYTF. The CDR3 nucleotides read TGTGCCAGCAGTTACTCGAAGTCCGGGGACTATGGCTACACCTTC.

The chain couples TRBV5-1 to TRBJ2-2, with no clear D. The germline gives CDR1 SGHRS, CDR2 YFSETQ. The CDR3 covers 14 residues. The V and J ends lost 0 bases and 0 bases respectively, with 3 bases between them. CDR3: CASSLASNTGELFF. CDR3 nucleotide sequence: TGCGCCAGCAGCTTGGCCTCGAACACCGGGGAGCTGTTTTTT.

The chain couples TRBV9 to TRBJ2-1, with TRBD2 matching over 8 bases. CDR3 length: 14 amino acids. Trimming removed 4 bases from V and 5 bases from J; junction bases left unmatched: 5. The germline gives CDR1 SGDLS, CDR2 YYNGEE. CDR3 protein: CASSSLAGNNEQFF. CDR3 sequence (DNA): TGTGCCAGCAGCTCCCTAGCGGGCAACAATGAGCAGTTCTTC.

CDR3 sequence reads: CATSRDRSQPQHF. The CDR3 nucleotides are TGTGCCACCAGCAGAGATCGGAGTCAGCCCCAGCATTTT. V gene TRBV15 combines with J gene TRBJ1-5; D unclear. The CDR3 loop spans 13 amino acids. V lost 0 bases and J lost 6, with 6 bases in between. Per germline, CDR1 LNHNV and CDR2 YYDKDF (reference sequence).

This clone was detected a few times. The chain is built from TRBV6-5 and TRBJ2-2, with 9 bases lining up with TRBD2. The CDR3 totals 14 residues. Germline trimming cut 6 bases from V and 5 bases from J; bases unmatched to any gene: 4. Germline CDR1 and CDR2: MNHEY and SVGAGI. The CDR3 protein is CASRFSGGTGELFF. The CDR3 DNA reads TGTGCCAGCAGATTTAGCGGGGGAACCGGGGAGCTGTTTTTT.

About this clone: The junction departs from germline at one end; a sequencing error may be responsible. The CDR3 spells CSSSDITGELFF. CDR3 DNA sequence: TGTTCCAGCAGCGACATCACCGGGGAGCTGTTTTTT. The rearrangement joins TRBV7-9 to TRBJ2-2; D call uncertain. Per germline, CDR1 SEHNR and CDR2 FQNEAQ (reference sequence). This CDR3 is built from 12 residues.

This chain joins TRBV30 and TRBJ2-7, with TRBD2 as a possible D gene (6 bases). Germline CDR1 and CDR2: GTSNPN and SVGIG (reference sequence). V lost 4 bases, J lost 4 bases, and 26 bases lay in between. The CDR3 extends over 17 amino acids. CDR3 amino acids: CAWIGSGARGPLYEQYF. CDR3 bases: TGTGCCTGGATAGGTAGCGGCGCCCGCGGACCTCTTTACGAGCAGTACTTC.

This clone was counted between two and nine times. The chain combines TRBV27 with TRBJ2-7; possibly TRBD2 for D (7 bases). From germline, CDR1 is MNHEY and CDR2 SMNVEV (reference sequence). This CDR3 has 15 residues. Between the trimmed V and J ends, which lost 3 bases and 0 bases, there was a span of 12 bases. CDR3 sequence reads: CASSFRGGGSYEQYF. The CDR3 region has the DNA TGTGCCAGCAGTTTCAGGGGCGGGGGCTCCTACGAGCAGTACTTC.

This clone appeared once. V usage is TRBV28 and J usage is TRBJ2-2, with D tentatively TRBD2 (5 bases). This CDR3 contains 13 residues. The germline V and J ends were trimmed by 8 bases and 9 bases, with 16 bases remaining between them. The germline V gene encodes CDR1 MDHEN and CDR2 SYDVKM. The CDR3 region is CASGIGVPRELFF. The CDR3 nucleotides are TGTGCCAGCGGAATCGGGGTCCCCAGGGAGCTGTTTTTT. The full variable domain, in which reference TRBV28 and TRBJ2-2 provide the parts outside the CDR3, is DVKVTQSSRYLVKRTGEKVFLECVQDMDHENMFWYRQDPGLGLRLIYFSYDVKMKEKGDIPEGYSVSREKKERFSLILESASTNQTSMYLCASGIGVPRELFFGEGSRLTVL.

The chain recombines TRBV7-2 with TRBJ2-7; weak D call: TRBD1 (6 bases). CDR1 and CDR2 (germline): SGHTA, FQGNSA. The CDR3 contains 17 residues. V was cut by 5 bases and J by 0 bases, with 20 bases left in between. This CDR3 is CASSPRNPGHLSYEQYF. The DNA for the CDR3 is TGTGCCAGCAGCCCCCGGAACCCGGGACACCTCTCCTACGAGCAGTACTTC.

V usage is TRBV28 and J usage is TRBJ2-7, with 9 bases aligning to TRBD1. The CDR3 has 20 amino acids. Germline V gene lookup returns CDR1 MDHEN and CDR2 SYDVKM. J lost 0 bases, V lost 1 base, and 16 bases had no gene match. CDR3 in DNA: TGTGCCAGCAGTTTATATCGAGGACAGGGGATGGTGAGAAGCTCCTACGAGCAGTACTTC. Its translation is CASSLYRGQGMVRSSYEQYF.

The chain joins TRBV30 to TRBJ2-5, with 7 bases aligning to TRBD2. Germline-derived CDR1 and CDR2 are GTSNPN and SVGIG (reference sequence). The CDR3 has 13 amino acids. V was clipped by 3 bases and J by 5 bases; unmatched bases: 6. DNA for the CDR3: TGTGCCTGGAGCCGGGGAGGGTTGGAGACCCAGTACTTC. Its translation: CAWSRGGLETQYF.